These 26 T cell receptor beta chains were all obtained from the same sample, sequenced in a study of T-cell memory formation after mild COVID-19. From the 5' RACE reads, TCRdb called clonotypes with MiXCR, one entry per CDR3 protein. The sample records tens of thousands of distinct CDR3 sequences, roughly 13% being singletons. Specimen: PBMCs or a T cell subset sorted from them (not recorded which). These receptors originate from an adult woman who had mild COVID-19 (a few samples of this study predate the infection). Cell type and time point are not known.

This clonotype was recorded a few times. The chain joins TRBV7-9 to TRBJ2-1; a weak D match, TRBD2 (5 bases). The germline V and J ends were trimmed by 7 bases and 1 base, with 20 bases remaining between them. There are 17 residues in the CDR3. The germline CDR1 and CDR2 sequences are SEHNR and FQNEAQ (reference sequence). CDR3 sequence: CASIPLFKRGSYNEQFF. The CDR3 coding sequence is TGTGCCAGCATCCCCTTATTTAAAAGAGGGTCCTACAATGAGCAGTTCTTC.

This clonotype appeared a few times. The CDR3 DNA reads TGTGCCATCAGGGCGGACAGTAGCTACGAGCAGTACTTC. Translating gives CAIRADSSYEQYF. The V and J genes are TRBV10-3 and TRBJ2-7; D may be TRBD1 (6 bases). V lost 6 bases, J lost 3 bases, and 12 bases lay in between. Germline V lookup: CDR1 ENHRY, CDR2 SYGVKD. This CDR3 region has 13 residues.

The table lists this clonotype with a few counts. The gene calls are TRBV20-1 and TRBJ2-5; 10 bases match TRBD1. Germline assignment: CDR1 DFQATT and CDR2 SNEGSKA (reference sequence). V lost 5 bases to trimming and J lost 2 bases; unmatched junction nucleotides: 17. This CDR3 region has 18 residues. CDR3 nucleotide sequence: TGCAGTGCTCGACAGGGGGCGATTTTAGGACAAGTTCAAGAGACCCAGTACTTC. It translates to CSARQGAILGQVQETQYF.

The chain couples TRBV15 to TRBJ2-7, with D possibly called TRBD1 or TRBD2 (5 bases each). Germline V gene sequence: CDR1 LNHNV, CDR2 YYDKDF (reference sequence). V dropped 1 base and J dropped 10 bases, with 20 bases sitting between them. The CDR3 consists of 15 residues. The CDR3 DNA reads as TGTGCCACCAGCAGAGCAGACGGTTTTGGGGGTCATCAGTACTTC. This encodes CATSRADGFGGHQYF.

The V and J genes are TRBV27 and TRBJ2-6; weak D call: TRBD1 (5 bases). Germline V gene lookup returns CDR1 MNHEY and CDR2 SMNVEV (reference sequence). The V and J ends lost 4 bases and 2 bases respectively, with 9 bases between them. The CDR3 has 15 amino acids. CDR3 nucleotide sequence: TGTGCCAGCAGTTACCTAGGGGCTGGGGCCAACGTCCTGACTTTC. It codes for CASSYLGAGANVLTF.

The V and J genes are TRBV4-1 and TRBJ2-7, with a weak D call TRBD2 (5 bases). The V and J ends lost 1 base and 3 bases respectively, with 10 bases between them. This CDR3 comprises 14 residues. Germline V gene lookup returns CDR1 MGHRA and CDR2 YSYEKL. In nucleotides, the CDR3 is TGCGCCAGCAGCCAAGCGACGGGGAGCTACGAGCAGTACTTC. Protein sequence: CASSQATGSYEQYF.

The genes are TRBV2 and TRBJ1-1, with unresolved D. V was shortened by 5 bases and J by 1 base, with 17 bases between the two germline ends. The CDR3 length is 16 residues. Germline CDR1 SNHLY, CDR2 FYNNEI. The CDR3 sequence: CASSWDPGWGNTEAFF. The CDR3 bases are TGTGCCAGCAGTTGGGATCCGGGGTGGGGGAACACTGAAGCTTTCTTT.

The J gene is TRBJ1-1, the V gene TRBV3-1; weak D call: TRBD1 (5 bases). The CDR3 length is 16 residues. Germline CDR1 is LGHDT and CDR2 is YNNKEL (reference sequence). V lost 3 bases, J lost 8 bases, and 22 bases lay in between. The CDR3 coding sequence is TGTGCCAGCAGCCACCGCCGGGACGCGACGAGACGAGAAGCTTTCTTT. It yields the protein CASSHRRDATRREAFF.

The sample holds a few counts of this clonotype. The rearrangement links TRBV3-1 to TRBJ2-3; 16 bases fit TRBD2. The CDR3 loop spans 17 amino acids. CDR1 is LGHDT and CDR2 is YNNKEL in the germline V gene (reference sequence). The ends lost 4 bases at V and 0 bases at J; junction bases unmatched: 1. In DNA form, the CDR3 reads TGTGCCAGCAGCCGGGGACTAGCGGGGGGGAGCACAGATACGCAGTATTTT. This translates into CASSRGLAGGSTDTQYF.

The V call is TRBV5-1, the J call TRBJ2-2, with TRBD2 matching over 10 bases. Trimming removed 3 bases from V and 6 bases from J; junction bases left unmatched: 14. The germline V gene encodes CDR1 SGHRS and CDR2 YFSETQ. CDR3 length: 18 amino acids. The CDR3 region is CASSSSTYSGRSSGELFF. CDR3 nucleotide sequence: TGCGCCAGCAGCTCCTCCACCTATAGCGGGAGGAGTTCCGGGGAGCTGTTTTTT.

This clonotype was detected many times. CDR3 sequence: CASSQEREVTERVQETQYF. In DNA form, the CDR3 reads TGTGCCAGCAGCCAAGAGCGGGAAGTGACGGAACGAGTCCAAGAGACCCAGTACTTC. The chain combines TRBV3-1 with TRBJ2-5; D is perhaps TRBD2 (6 bases). The V gene's germline CDR1 is LGHDT and CDR2 YNNKEL (reference sequence). This CDR3 has 19 amino acids. V lost 0 bases and J 1 base, leaving 21 bases between the germline ends.

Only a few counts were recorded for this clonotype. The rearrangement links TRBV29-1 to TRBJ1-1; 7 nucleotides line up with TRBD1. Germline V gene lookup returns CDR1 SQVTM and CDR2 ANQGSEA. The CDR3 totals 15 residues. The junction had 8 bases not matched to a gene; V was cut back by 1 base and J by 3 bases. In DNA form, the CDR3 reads TGCAGCGTTGAAGGGATGCAGGGGGGCGACACTGAAGCTTTCTTT. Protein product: CSVEGMQGGDTEAFF. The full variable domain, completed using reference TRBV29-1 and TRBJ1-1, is SAVISQKPSRDICQRGTSLTIQCQVDSQVTMMFWYRQQPGQSLTLIATANQGSEATYESGFVIDKFPISRPNLTFSTLTVSNMSPEDSSIYLCSVEGMQGGDTEAFFGQGTRLTVV.

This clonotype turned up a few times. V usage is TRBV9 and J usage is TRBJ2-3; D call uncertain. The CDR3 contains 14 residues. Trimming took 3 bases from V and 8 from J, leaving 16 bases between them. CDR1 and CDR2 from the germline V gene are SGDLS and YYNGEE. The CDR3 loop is CASSDPGTSGTQYF. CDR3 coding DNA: TGTGCCAGCAGCGACCCTGGCACTTCGGGTACGCAGTATTTT.

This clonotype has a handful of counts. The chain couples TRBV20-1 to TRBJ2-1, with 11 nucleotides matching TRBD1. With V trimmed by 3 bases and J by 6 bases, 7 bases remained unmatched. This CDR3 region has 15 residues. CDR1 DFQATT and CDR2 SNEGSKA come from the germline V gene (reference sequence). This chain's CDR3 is CSASAGQGGFNEQFF. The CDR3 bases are TGCAGTGCTAGTGCGGGACAGGGGGGTTTCAATGAGCAGTTCTTC.

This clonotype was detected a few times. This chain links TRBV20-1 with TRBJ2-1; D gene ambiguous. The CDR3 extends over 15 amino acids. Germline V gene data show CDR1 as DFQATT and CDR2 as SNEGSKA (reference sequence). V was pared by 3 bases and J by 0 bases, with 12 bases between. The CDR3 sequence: CSARETPSSYNEQFF. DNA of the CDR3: TGCAGTGCTAGGGAGACTCCCAGCTCCTACAATGAGCAGTTCTTC.

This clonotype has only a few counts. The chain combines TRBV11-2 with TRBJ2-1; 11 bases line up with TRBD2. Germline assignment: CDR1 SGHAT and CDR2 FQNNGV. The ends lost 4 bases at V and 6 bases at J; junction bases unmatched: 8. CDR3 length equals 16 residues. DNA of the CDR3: TGTGCCAGCAGCTCCTCGGGACTAGCGGACTCCAATGAGCAGTTCTTC. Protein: CASSSSGLADSNEQFF.

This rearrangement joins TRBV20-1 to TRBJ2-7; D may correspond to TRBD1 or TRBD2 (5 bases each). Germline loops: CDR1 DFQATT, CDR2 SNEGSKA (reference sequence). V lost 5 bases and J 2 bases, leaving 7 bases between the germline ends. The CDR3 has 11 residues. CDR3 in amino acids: CSALGAYEQYF. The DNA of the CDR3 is TGCAGTGCTTTGGGGGCCTACGAGCAGTACTTC.

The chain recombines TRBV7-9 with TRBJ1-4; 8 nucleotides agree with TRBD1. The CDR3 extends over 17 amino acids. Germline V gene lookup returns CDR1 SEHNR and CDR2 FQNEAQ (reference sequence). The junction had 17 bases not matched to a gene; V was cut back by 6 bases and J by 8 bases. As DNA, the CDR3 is TGTGCCAGCAGGCCCGAGACATCAGGGGGCGGGAAGGAAAAACTGTTTTTT. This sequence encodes CASRPETSGGGKEKLFF.

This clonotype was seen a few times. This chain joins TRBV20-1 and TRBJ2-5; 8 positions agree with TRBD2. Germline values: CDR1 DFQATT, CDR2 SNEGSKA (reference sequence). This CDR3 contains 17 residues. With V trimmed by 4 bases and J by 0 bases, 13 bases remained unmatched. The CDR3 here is CSANVLRGGIDQETQYF. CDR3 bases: TGCAGTGCTAATGTTCTTCGGGGGGGAATAGACCAAGAGACCCAGTACTTC.

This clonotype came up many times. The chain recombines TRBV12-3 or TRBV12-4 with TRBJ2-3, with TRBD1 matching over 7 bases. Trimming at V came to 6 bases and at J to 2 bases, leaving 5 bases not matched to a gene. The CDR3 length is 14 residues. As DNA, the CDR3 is TGTGCCAGCAGAGACAGGGTTGACACAGATACGCAGTATTTT. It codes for CASRDRVDTDTQYF.

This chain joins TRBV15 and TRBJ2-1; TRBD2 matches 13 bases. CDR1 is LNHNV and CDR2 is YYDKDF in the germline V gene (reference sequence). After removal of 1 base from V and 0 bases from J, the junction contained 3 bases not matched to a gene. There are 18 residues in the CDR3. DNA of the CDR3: TGTGCCACCAGCAGAGGAACTAGCGGGGGGGCCTCCTACAATGAGCAGTTCTTC. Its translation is CATSRGTSGGASYNEQFF.

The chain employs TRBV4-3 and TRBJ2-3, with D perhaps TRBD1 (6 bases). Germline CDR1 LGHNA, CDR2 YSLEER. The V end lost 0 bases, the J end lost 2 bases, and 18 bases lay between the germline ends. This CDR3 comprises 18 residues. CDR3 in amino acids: CASSQDLVGQGLTDTQYF. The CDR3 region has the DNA TGCGCCAGCAGCCAAGATTTAGTAGGGCAGGGGCTCACAGATACGCAGTATTTT.

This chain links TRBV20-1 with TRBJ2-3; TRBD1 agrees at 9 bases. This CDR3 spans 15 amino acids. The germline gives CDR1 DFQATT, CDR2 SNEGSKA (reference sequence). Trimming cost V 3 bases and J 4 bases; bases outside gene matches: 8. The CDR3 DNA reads TGCAGTGCTAGCAATCCGGGACAGGGTTCAGATACGCAGTATTTT. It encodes CSASNPGQGSDTQYF.

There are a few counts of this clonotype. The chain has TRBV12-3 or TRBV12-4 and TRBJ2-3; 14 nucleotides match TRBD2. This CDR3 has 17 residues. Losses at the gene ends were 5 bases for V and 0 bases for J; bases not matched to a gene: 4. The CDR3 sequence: CASSGLAGGPSTDTQYF. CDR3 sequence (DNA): TGTGCCAGCAGTGGACTAGCGGGAGGTCCTAGCACAGATACGCAGTATTTT.

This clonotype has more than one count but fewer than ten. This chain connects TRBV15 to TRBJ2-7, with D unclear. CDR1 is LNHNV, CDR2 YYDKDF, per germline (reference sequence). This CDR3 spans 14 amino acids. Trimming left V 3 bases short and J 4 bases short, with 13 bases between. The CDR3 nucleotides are TGTGCCACCAGCAGTGCACTAAGGGAATACGAGCAGTACTTC. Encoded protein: CATSSALREYEQYF.

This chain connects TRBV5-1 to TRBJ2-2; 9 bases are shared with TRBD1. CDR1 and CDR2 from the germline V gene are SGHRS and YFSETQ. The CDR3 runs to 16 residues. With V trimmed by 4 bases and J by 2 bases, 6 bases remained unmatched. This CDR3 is CASSLGQGGNTGELFF. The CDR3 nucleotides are TGCGCCAGCAGCCTGGGACAGGGAGGAAACACCGGGGAGCTGTTTTTT. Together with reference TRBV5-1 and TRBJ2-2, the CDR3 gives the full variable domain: KAGVTQTPRYLIKTRGQQVTLSCSPISGHRSVSWYQQTPGQGLQFLFEYFSETQRNKGNFPGRFSGRQFSNSRSEMNVSTLELGDSALYLCASSLGQGGNTGELFFGEGSRLTVL.